The clone carrying this T cell receptor beta chain appeared a single time. No antigen is known for it. This sample includes further DNA sequences coding for the same CDR3. This sample is drawn from a study of shared clonotypes between healthy human individuals. Study results and limitations: Sharing of clonotypes among donors was expected to vary with sequencing depth.

This CDR3 has 11 residues. The V gene's germline CDR1 is DFQATT and CDR2 SNEGSKA (reference sequence). V lost 1 base and J 5 bases, leaving 5 bases between the germline ends. Sorted-subset replicate PCR reactions contained about 200 ng DNA, corresponding to approximately 30,000 T cell genomes. In the source study's methods: For the immunoSEQ data, sequences were junction-only without quality scores, so filtering differed. Assay: immunoSEQ multiplex PCR; the TCRdb copy retains only in-frame clones and omits some. The DNA was the basis for D and trimming; V, J and clone size are from that table. There are approximately 1.5 million clones in the sample; 95% to 99% occur only once, and approximately 0.44% lies in the top ten.

This clonotype originated in a man aged 25-40 years in good health. V usage is TRBV20-1 and J usage is TRBJ1-1; D is unclear. The sequencing sample was made of naive CD4+ T cells sorted from blood. The subset denotes: CD45RA+ positively selected. CDR3 region: CSARVVTEAFF. CDR3 bases: TGCAGTGCTAGAGTGGTTACTGAAGCTTTCTTT.